This T cell receptor (beta chain) originates from a study of immune evolution from preneoplasia to lung adenocarcinoma. This clone showed up just once. What it binds is not known. This CDR3 region has 15 residues. The V end lost 1 base, the J end lost 2 bases, and 12 bases lay between the germline ends. Germline V CDR1 and CDR2: SGHAT, FQNNGV. Sequenced by immunoSEQ multiplex PCR; TCRdb stores in-frame clones only, minus some. The sample yields thousands of clones, 82% seen once. Two lung cancer pathologists independently confirmed each histologic diagnosis. General study points: Top clone share appeared to fall from AAH through AIS, MIA, adenocarcinoma.

This TCR was recovered from a person in their 70s with lung adenocarcinoma. The sequencing sample was made of FFPE adjacent normal lung tissue. This chain links TRBV11-2 with TRBJ2-7, with D possibly called TRBD1 or TRBD2 (6 bases each). In DNA, the CDR3 is TGTGCCAGCAGCTTAGGGAGGGGGGAAACCTACGAGCAGTACTTC. Protein sequence: CASSLGRGETYEQYF.